The present entry profiles one T cell receptor beta chain with its context. Its antigen is still unknown. A much larger clone lies one base from this, so it may be a read error. These data are taken from a study of T cells after yellow fever vaccination. About the study: Low-cell-number fractions underwent preparation using SMART-Seq v4 Ultra Low Input. Broader study findings: Of the clonotypes, a small share occurred in both CD4 and CD8 compartments.

The CDR3 covers 15 residues. From germline, CDR1 is KGHDR and CDR2 SFDVKD. Universal primer sites and UMIs were introduced during 5'RACE template-switching synthesis of TCR cDNA. A single record per CDR3 protein comes from TCRdb applying MiXCR to the 5' RACE reads. This table has about 430,000 distinct CDR3 sequences, 18% appearing once. This sequence originates from a young man who received the YFV17D yellow fever vaccine. The source material was PBMCs, sampled before the yellow fever booster vaccination. The chain joins TRBV24-1 to TRBJ2-5; perhaps TRBD1 as D (6 bases). As DNA, the CDR3 is TGTGCCACCCGTGACGCTTCACAGGGTAAAGAGACCCAGTACTTC. Protein product: CATRDASQGKETQYF.